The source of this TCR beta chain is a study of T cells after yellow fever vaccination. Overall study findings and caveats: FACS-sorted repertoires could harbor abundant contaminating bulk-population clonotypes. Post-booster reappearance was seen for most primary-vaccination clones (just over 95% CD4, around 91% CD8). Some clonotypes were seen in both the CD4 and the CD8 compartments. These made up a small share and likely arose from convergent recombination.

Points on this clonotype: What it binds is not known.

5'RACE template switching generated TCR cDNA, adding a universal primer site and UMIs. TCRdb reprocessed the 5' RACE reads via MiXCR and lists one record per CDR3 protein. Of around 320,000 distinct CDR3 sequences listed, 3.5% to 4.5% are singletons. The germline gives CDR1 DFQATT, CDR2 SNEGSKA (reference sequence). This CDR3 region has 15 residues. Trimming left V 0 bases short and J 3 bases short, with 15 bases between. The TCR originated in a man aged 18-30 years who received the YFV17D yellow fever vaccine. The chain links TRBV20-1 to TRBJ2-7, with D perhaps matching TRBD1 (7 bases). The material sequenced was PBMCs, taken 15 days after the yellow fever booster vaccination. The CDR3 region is CSARDLRQGGYEQYF. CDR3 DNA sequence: TGCAGTGCTAGAGATCTGAGACAGGGAGGCTACGAGCAGTACTTC.